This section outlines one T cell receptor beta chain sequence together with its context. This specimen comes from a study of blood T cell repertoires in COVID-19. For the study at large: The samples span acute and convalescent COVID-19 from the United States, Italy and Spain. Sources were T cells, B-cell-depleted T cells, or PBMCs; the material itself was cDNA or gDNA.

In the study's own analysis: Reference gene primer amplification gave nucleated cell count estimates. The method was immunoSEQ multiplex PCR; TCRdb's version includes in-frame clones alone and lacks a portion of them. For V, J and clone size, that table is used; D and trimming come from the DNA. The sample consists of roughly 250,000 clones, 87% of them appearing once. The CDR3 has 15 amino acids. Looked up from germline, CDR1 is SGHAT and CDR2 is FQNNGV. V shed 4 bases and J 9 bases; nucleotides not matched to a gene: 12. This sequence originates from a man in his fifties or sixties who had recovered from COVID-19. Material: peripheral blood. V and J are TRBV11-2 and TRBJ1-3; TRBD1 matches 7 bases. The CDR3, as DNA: TGTGCCAGCAGCTCCTACAGGGGACCAGTTGGCACCATATATTTT. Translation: CASSSYRGPVGTIYF.